This TCR beta chain was documented in a study of blood T cell repertoires in COVID-19. Study background: Sample material is recorded as cDNA or gDNA derived from T cells, B-cell-depleted T cells, or PBMCs.

Trimming shortened V by 6 bases and J by 0 bases, and 18 bases separated the two germline ends. CDR1 is MDHEN and CDR2 is SYDVKM in the germline V gene. The length of the CDR3 is 17 residues. The table came from immunoSEQ multiplex PCR; TCRdb's copy has only in-frame clones and leaves some out. The sample lists 30,000 to 45,000 clones; about nine tenths were seen once. The V and J genes are TRBV28 and TRBJ2-1; D gene ambiguous. The source of this sequence is a human donor in a cohort sampled during active COVID-19. The sequenced material came from peripheral blood. CDR3 in DNA: TGTGCCAGCAGGAAGGAGATTGGTCTAGGCTCCTACAATGAGCAGTTCTTC. As protein: CASRKEIGLGSYNEQFF.